There are a few counts of the clone carrying this T cell receptor beta chain. The data were obtained in a study of blood T cell repertoires in COVID-19. Turning to the study itself: T cells, B-cell-depleted T cells, or PBMCs supplied cDNA or gDNA.

As processed by the authors: Amplified reference gene primers provided the basis for estimating nucleated cell counts. Method: immunoSEQ multiplex PCR; TCRdb's copy keeps in-frame clones and lacks some. The V and J calls and clone size are taken from that table; D and trimming were inferred from the DNA. The sample holds about 180,000 clones; roughly 83% are singletons and the top ten take around 7%. Patients of the Seattle cohort, enrolled during active infection, were followed longitudinally. V lost 5 bases and J lost 11; bases outside the gene matches: 12. Germline V gene lookup returns CDR1 MNHEY and CDR2 SMNVEV (reference sequence). The CDR3 covers 14 residues.

The chain is built from TRBV27 and TRBJ1-5; 7 bases are shared with TRBD1. Sequenced material: peripheral blood. This TCR was sampled from a woman aged 40 to 55 with COVID-19, enrolled during active disease. CDR3 loop: CASSDRESSLAQHF. The DNA of the CDR3 is TGTGCCAGCAGTGACAGGGAAAGTTCTCTAGCCCAGCATTTT.